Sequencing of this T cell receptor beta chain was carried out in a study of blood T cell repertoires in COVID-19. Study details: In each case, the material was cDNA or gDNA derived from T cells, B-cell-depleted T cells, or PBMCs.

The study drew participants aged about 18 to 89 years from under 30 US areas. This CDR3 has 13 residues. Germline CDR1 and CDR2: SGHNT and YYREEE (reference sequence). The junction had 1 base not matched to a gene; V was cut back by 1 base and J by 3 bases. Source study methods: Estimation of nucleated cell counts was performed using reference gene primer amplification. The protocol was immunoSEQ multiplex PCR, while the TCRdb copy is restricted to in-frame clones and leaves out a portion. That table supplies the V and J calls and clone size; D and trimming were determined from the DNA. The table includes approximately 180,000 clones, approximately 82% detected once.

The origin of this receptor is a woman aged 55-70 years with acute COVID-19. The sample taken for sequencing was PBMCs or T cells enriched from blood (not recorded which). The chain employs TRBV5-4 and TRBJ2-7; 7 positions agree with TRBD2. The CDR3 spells CASSLPGGYEQYF. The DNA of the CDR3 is TGTGCCAGCAGCTTGCCGGGGGGCTACGAGCAGTACTTC.